A selection of T cell receptor beta chains follows, all from one sample in a study of persistence of HIV-infected CD4 T cells. These TCRs' antigens remain unknown. Method: immunoSEQ multiplex PCR; TCRdb's copy keeps in-frame clones and lacks some. The sample has 30,000 to 35,000 clones, around four fifths seen once. Sequencing was performed on CD4+ T cells sorted from PBMCs after approximately 19-hour stimulation, taken from a patient who received antiretroviral therapy. The receptor source for this set is an adult man with HIV who was CMV-seropositive. CDR3s leave out the opening cysteine and the closing phenylalanine or tryptophan.

>TRBV20-1|TRBJ1-3
SARRGNTIY
>TRBV6-4|TRBJ2-2
ASSTSGLAGGNTGELF
>TRBV30|TRBJ2-3
AWSHTEGAYTQY
>TRBV5-1|TRBJ2-2
ASSSTGLAGELF
>TRBV27|TRBJ1-1
ASSLGFGTEAF
>TRBV7-2|TRBJ1-4
ASSLKWDSFNEKLF
>TRBV28|TRBJ2-7
ASSLPPGTGVHEQY
>TRBV7-9|TRBJ2-6
ASTARRTGANVLT
>TRBV4-1|TRBJ1-4
ASSRSTNEKLF
>TRBV11-2|TRBJ2-1
ASSLMWDRVYNEQF
>TRBV30|TRBJ2-7
AWRENSYEQY
>TRBV7-2|TRBJ2-7
ASSLNSGGLGEQY
>TRBV9|TRBJ1-3
ASTIDSFSGNTIY
>TRBV2|TRBJ2-1
ASSPGNNEQF